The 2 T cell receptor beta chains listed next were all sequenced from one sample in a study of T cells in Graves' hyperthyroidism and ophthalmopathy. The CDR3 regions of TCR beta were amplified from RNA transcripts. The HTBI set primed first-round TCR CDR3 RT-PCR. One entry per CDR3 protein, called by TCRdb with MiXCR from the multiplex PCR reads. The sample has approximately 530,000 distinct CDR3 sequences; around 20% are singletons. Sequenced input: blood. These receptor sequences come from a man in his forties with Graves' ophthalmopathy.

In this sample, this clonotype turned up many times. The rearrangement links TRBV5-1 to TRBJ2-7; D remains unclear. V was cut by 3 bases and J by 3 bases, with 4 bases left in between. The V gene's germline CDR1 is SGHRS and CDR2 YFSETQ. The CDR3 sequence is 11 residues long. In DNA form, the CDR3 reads TGCGCCAGCAGCTACGACTACGAGCAGTACTTC. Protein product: CASSYDYEQYF.

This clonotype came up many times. This chain's CDR3 is CASSISGSVGYNEQFF. As DNA, the CDR3 is TGCGCCAGCAGCATTAGCGGGAGCGTGGGGTACAATGAGCAGTTCTTC. The chain carries TRBV5-1 and TRBJ2-1; the match to TRBD2 covers 9 bases. Germline V lookup: CDR1 SGHRS, CDR2 YFSETQ. The CDR3 has 16 amino acids. The V segment lost 4 bases and the J segment 4 bases; nucleotides outside the gene matches: 9.